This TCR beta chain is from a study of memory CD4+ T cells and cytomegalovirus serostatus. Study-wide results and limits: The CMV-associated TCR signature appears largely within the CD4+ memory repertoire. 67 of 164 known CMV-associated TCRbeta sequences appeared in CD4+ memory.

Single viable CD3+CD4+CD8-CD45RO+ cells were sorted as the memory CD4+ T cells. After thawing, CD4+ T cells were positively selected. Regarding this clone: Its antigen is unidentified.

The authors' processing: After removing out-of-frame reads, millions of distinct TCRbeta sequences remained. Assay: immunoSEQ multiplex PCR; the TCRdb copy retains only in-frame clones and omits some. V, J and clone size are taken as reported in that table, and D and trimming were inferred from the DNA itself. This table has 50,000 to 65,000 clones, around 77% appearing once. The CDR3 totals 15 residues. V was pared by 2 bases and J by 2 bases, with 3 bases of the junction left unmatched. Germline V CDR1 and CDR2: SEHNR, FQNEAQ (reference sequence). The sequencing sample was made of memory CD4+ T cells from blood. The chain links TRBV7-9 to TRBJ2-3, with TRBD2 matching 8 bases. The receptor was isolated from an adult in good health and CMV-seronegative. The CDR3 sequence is CASSLWTSNTDTQYF. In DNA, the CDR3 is TGTGCCAGCAGCTTATGGACTAGCAACACAGATACGCAGTATTTT. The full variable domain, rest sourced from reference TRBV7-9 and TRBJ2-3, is DTGVSQNPRHKITKRGQNVTFRCDPISEHNRLYWYRQTLGQGPEFLTYFQNEAQLEKSRLLSDRFSAERPKGSFSTLEIQRTEQGDSAMYLCASSLWTSNTDTQYFGPGTRLTVL.